The entry below describes one T cell receptor (beta chain). These data belong to a study of response to subunit inactivated influenza vaccine. Germline-derived CDR1 and CDR2 are LGHNA and YNFKEQ. Trimming removed 5 bases at V and 4 bases at J, with 27 bases between. This CDR3 comprises 19 residues. TCRdb used MiXCR to reprocess the RT-PCR reads, holding one entry per CDR3 protein. The table includes 200,000 to 300,000 distinct CDR3 sequences, more than 10% detected once. This sequence joins TRBV4-2 and TRBJ2-1; D is uncertain. This receptor was obtained from a man aged 50 or older who received an inactivated influenza vaccine. Sequences were derived from non-naive T cells sorted from PBMCs, sampled around 14 days before vaccination. CDR3: CASSKDPLRVSDRYNEQFF. The CDR3 coding sequence is TGTGCCAGCAGCAAGGATCCGCTAAGGGTTTCAGATCGATACAATGAGCAGTTCTTC.